These 18 T cell receptor beta chains were all obtained from the same sample, sequenced in a study of blood T cell repertoires in COVID-19. The protocol was immunoSEQ multiplex PCR, while the TCRdb copy is restricted to in-frame clones and leaves out a portion. Of some 240,000 clones listed, nearly 90% are singletons. Material: peripheral blood. Source of these receptors: a woman in her sixties or seventies with COVID-19, enrolled during active disease.

The genes are TRBV6-5 and TRBJ1-6; no firm D call. Looked up from germline, CDR1 is MNHEY and CDR2 is SVGAGI. The CDR3 runs to 15 residues. Trimming removed 0 bases from V and 7 bases from J, with 10 bases in between. CDR3 protein: CASSYSHRPNSPLHF. The CDR3 region has the DNA TGTGCCAGCAGTTACTCCCACAGACCGAATTCACCCCTCCACTTT.

The chain couples TRBV4-3 to TRBJ1-1; 9 bases are shared with TRBD1. Germline lookup yields CDR1 LGHNA and CDR2 YSLEER. J gave up 4 bases and V 0 bases, and 6 bases lay outside the gene matches. The CDR3 consists of 16 residues. CDR3 coding DNA: TGCGCCAGCAGCCAAGAAGGGACAGGGAGTAGCACTGAAGCTTTCTTT. It specifies CASSQEGTGSSTEAFF.

Remarks on this clone: Since the CDR3 does not end with the conserved phenylalanine or tryptophan, this likely comes from a read error. The gene calls are TRBV30 and TRBJ1-2, with D possibly TRBD1 on 6 matching bases. The CDR3 sequence is 14 residues long. Per germline, CDR1 GTSNPN and CDR2 SVGIG (reference sequence). The V and J ends lost 4 bases and 2 bases respectively, with 14 bases between them. CDR3 coding DNA: TGTGCCTGGAAGGGGCAGGGGCGGAACTATGGCTACACCCTC. Translating it yields CAWKGQGRNYGYTL.

This clone appeared a few times. This CDR3 reads CASSRVQEQGARGYTF. The CDR3 region has the DNA TGTGCCAGTAGTAGAGTCCAGGAACAGGGCGCTCGGGGCTACACCTTC. The chain joins TRBV19 to TRBJ1-2; a weak D match, TRBD1 (6 bases). V lost 4 bases and J 8 bases, leaving 23 bases between the germline ends. This CDR3 region has 16 residues. Per germline, CDR1 LNHDA and CDR2 SQIVND (reference sequence).

Regarding this clone: The junction departs from the called germline gene at one end, perhaps through a read error. This rearrangement joins TRBV19 to TRBJ2-7; 11 bases fit TRBD1. Germline-derived CDR1 and CDR2 are LNHDA and SQIVND (reference sequence). The CDR3 length is 15 residues. CDR3 bases: TGTCCCAGTACAAAACCGGGACAGGGGGTCTACGAGCAGTACTTC. It translates to CPSTKPGQGVYEQYF. The whole variable domain, remainder taken from reference TRBV19 and TRBJ2-7, is DGGITQSPKYLFRKEGQNVTLSCEQNLNHDAMYWYRQDPGQGLRLIYYSQIVNDFQKGDIAEGYSVSREKKESFPLTVTSAQKNPTAFYLCPSTKPGQGVYEQYFGPGTRLTVT.

The chain has TRBV6-5 and TRBJ1-2; 8 bases match TRBD1. Per the germline V gene, CDR1 is MNHEY and CDR2 is SVGAGI. V gave up 6 bases and J gave up 0 bases; unmatched junction bases: 3. The CDR3 totals 14 residues. The CDR3 DNA reads as TGTGCCAGCAGGACAGGGGCGTCTAACTATGGCTACACCTTC. Translated: CASRTGASNYGYTF.

The rearrangement uses TRBV11-2 and TRBJ2-3; 12 bases agree with TRBD2. In germline, CDR1 is SGHAT, CDR2 FQNNGV. This CDR3 comprises 19 residues. Trimming cost V 0 bases and J 6 bases; bases outside gene matches: 13. The CDR3 reads CASSLDWLGASGGADTQYF. As DNA, the CDR3 is TGTGCCAGCAGCTTAGATTGGCTTGGGGCTAGCGGGGGGGCGGATACGCAGTATTTT.

V is TRBV3-1 (or the pseudogene TRBV3-2) and J is TRBJ1-6, with 7 bases matching TRBD1. The CDR3 length is 14 residues. Germline V CDR1 and CDR2: LGHDT, YNNKEL (reference sequence). Trimming cost V 1 base and J 7 bases; bases outside gene matches: 1. This chain's CDR3 is CASSQARGNSPLHF. The DNA of the CDR3 is TGTGCCAGCAGCCAAGCCAGGGGGAATTCACCCCTCCACTTT.

The chain uses TRBV18 and TRBJ2-5; D possibly corresponds to TRBD1 (6 bases). Between the trimmed V and J ends, which lost 3 bases and 4 bases, there was a span of 15 bases. The length of the CDR3 is 15 residues. CDR1 is KGHSH, CDR2 LQKENI, per germline. CDR3 region: CASSPSQGPRETQYF. DNA of the CDR3: TGTGCCAGCTCACCTTCTCAGGGGCCCCGAGAGACCCAGTACTTC.

CDR3 coding DNA: TGTGCCAGCAGTAGTACAGGGGGTGAGACCCAGTACTTC. Translated, it gives CASSSTGGETQYF. The chain combines TRBV25-1 with TRBJ2-5; 8 bases match TRBD1. Germline CDR1 reads MGHDK; CDR2 reads SYGVNS. V shed 5 bases and J 5 bases; nucleotides not matched to a gene: 4. This CDR3 is 13 amino acids long.

The gene calls are TRBV27 and TRBJ2-3; 7 positions agree with TRBD2. Germline V CDR1 and CDR2: MNHEY, SMNVEV (reference sequence). V lost 5 bases, J lost 0 bases, and 5 bases stayed unmatched. CDR3 length equals 15 residues. CDR3 nucleotides: TGTGCCAGCAGTCCCACTAGCGCCAGCACAGATACGCAGTATTTT. It encodes CASSPTSASTDTQYF.

The chain recombines TRBV5-8 with TRBJ2-3; the match to TRBD2 covers 8 bases. The CDR3 spans 17 residues. V dropped 0 bases and J dropped 5; count of bases not matched to a gene: 11. Germline V gene data show CDR1 as SGHTS and CDR2 as YDEGEE. The DNA for the CDR3 is TGTGCCAGCAGCTTGGAGGTAGCGGGGCCCCGCGGAGATACGCAGTATTTT. This translates into CASSLEVAGPRGDTQYF.

The chain has TRBV29-1 and TRBJ1-4; weak D call: TRBD1 (5 bases). Germline V gene lookup returns CDR1 SQVTM and CDR2 ANQGSEA. Trimming shortened V by 4 bases and J by 7 bases, and 13 bases separated the two germline ends. CDR3 length: 13 amino acids. The CDR3 DNA is TGCAGCGTTGGGGGCGAATGGGGTGAAAAACTGTTTTTT. As protein: CSVGGEWGEKLFF.

The gene calls are TRBV20-1 and TRBJ1-1; tentatively, D is TRBD1 (5 bases). The germline gives CDR1 DFQATT, CDR2 SNEGSKA (reference sequence). The CDR3 loop spans 14 amino acids. Trimming took off 3 bases at V and 10 bases at J, with 21 bases between the two ends. CDR3 protein: CSASFRIGDISAFF. CDR3 sequence (DNA): TGCAGTGCTAGTTTTAGGATAGGGGATATATCAGCTTTCTTT.

The chain carries TRBV11-3 and TRBJ2-2; no definite D call. The V end lost 6 bases, the J end lost 5 bases, and 4 bases lay between the germline ends. Germline-derived CDR1 and CDR2 are SGHNT and YENEEA. The CDR3 consists of 11 residues. The CDR3 here is CASSYTGELFF. The CDR3 DNA reads TGTGCCAGCAGTTATACCGGGGAGCTGTTTTTT.

The chain combines TRBV5-4 with TRBJ1-2; 7 positions match TRBD1. V dropped 3 bases and J dropped 4; count of bases not matched to a gene: 9. This CDR3 has 15 amino acids. CDR1 is SGHNT and CDR2 is YYREEE in the germline V gene (reference sequence). This CDR3 reads CASSYRTGGTYGYTF. CDR3 nucleotide sequence: TGTGCCAGCAGCTATAGGACAGGAGGGACCTATGGCTACACCTTC.

The chain recombines TRBV6-2 or TRBV6-3 with TRBJ1-5; 9 bases are shared with TRBD1. The germline V gene has CDR1 MNHEY and CDR2 SVGEGT. The ends lost 0 bases at V and 5 bases at J; junction bases unmatched: 5. The CDR3 sequence is 16 residues long. Here the CDR3 DNA reads TGTGCCAGCAGTTACTCTTCTGGGACAGGGTATCAGCCCCAGCATTTT. This encodes CASSYSSGTGYQPQHF.

V and J are TRBV9 and TRBJ1-5; possibly TRBD1 for D (6 bases). There are 14 residues in the CDR3. Germline V gene data show CDR1 as SGDLS and CDR2 as YYNGEE. Trimming took 0 bases from V and 9 from J, leaving 13 bases between them. Here the CDR3 reads CASSVAGAKWPQHF. CDR3 in DNA: TGTGCCAGCAGCGTAGCAGGGGCCAAATGGCCCCAGCATTTT.